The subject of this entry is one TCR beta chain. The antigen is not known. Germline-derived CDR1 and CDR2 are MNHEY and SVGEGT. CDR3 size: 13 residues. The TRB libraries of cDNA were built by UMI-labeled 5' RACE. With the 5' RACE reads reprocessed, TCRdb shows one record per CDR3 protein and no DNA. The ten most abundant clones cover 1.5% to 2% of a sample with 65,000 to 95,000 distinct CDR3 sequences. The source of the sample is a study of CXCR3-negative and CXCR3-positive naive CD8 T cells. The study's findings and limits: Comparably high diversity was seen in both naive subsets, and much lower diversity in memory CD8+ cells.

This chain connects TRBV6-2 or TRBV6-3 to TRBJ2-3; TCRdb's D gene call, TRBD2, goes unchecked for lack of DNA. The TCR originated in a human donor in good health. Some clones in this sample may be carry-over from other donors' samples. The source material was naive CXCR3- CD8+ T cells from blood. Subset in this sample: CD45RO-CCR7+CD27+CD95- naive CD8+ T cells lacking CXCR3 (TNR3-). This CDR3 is CASSASLEDTQYF.